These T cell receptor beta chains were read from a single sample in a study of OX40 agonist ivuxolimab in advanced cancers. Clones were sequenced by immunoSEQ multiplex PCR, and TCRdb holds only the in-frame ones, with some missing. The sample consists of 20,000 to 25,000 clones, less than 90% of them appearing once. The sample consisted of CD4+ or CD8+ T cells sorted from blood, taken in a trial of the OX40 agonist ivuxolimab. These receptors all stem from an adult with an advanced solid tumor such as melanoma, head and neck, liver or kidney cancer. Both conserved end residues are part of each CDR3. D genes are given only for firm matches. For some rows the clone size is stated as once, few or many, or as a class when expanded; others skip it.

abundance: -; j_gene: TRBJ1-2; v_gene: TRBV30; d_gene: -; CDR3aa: CAWSVLGRDYTF; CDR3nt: TGTGCCTGGAGTGTTTTAGGGCGCGACTACACCTTC
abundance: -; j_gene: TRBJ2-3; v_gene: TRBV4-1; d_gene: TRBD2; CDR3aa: CASSPLAGGITDTQYF; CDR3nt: TGCGCCAGCAGCCCCCTCGCGGGGGGGATCACAGATACGCAGTATTTT
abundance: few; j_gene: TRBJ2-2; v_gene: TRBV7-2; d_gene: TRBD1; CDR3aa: CARQGAVTGELFF; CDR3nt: TGTGCCAGACAGGGGGCGGTCACCGGGGAGCTGTTTTTT
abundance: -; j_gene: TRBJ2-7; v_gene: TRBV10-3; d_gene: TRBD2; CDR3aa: CAITPSSGRHRYEQYF; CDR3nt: TGTGCCATCACACCGTCTAGCGGGAGGCACCGCTACGAGCAGTACTTC
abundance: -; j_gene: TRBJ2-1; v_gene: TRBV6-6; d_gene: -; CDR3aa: CASSYSRVYNEQFF; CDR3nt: TGTGCCAGCAGTTACTCGCGGGTATACAATGAGCAGTTCTTC
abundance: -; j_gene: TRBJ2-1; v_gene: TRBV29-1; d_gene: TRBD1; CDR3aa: CSVDGARDRGQDEQFF; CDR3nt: TGCAGTGTGGATGGGGCACGGGACAGGGGGCAAGATGAGCAGTTCTTC
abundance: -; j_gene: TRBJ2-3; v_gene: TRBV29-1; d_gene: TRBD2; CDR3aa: CSAPGTSGSTDTQYF; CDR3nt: TGCAGCGCGCCCGGGACTAGCGGAAGCACAGATACGCAGTATTTT
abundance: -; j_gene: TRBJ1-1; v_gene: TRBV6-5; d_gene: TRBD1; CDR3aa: CASSYTDRQDTEAFF; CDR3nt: TGTGCCAGCAGTTATACGGACAGGCAGGACACTGAAGCTTTCTTT
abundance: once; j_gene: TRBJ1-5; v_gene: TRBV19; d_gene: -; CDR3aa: CASSTLGGVRQPQHF; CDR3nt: TGTGCCAGTAGTACTCTGGGAGGGGTTCGACAGCCCCAGCATTTT
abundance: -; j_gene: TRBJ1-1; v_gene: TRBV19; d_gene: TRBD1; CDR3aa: CASSRIGGGTEAFF; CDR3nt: TGTGCCAGTAGTAGAATAGGGGGCGGCACTGAAGCTTTCTTT
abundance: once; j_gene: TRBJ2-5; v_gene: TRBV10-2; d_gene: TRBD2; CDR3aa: CASSEPAGKTQYF; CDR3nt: TGCGCCAGCAGTGAGCCAGCGGGAAAGACCCAGTACTTC
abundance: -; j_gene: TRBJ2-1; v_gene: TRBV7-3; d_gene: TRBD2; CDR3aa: CASSFSGTRNNEQFF; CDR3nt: TGTGCCAGCAGCTTTTCCGGGACTAGGAACAATGAGCAGTTCTTC
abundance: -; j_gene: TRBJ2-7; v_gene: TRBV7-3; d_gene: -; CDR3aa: CASSVSEGISYEQYF; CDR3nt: TGTGCCAGCAGCGTGAGCGAGGGGATCTCCTACGAGCAGTACTTC
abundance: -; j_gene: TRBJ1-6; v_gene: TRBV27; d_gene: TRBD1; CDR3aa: CASSPGQGRPLHF; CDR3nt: TGTGCCAGCAGTCCGGGACAGGGTAGACCCCTCCACTTT
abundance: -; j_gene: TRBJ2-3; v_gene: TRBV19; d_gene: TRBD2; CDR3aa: CASLPGLAGDTPYTDTQYF; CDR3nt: TGTGCCAGCTTACCGGGACTAGCGGGAGACACGCCGTACACAGATACGCAGTATTTT
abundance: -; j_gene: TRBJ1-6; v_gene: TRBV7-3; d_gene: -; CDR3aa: CASSLARRNSPLHF; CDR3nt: TGTGCCAGCAGCTTAGCAAGGCGTAATTCACCCCTCCACTTT
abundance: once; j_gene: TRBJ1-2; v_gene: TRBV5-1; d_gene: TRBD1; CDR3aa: CASSLAGTGPLGYTF; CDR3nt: TGCGCCAGCAGCTTGGCCGGGACAGGACCACTTGGCTACACCTTC
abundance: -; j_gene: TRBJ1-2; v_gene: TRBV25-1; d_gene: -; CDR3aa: CASRTHSSASGYTF; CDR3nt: TGTGCCAGCAGGACCCATTCGTCTGCATCGGGCTACACCTTC
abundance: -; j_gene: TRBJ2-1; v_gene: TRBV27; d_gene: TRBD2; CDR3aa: CASRTSGRFFNEQFF; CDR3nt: TGTGCCAGTCGGACTAGCGGGAGGTTCTTCAATGAGCAGTTCTTC
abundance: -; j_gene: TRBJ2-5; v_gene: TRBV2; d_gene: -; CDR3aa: CASTLQKLETQYF; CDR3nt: TGTGCCAGCACTTTGCAGAAACTGGAGACCCAGTACTTC
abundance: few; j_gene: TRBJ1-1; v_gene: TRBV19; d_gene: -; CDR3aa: CASSLSFADSRAFF; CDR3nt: TGTGCCAGTTCACTTTCCTTCGCCGACAGTCGAGCTTTCTTT
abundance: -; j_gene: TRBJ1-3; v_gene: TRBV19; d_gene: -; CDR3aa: CASSEAPGNTIYF; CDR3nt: TGTGCCAGTAGCGAGGCGCCGGGAAACACCATATATTTT
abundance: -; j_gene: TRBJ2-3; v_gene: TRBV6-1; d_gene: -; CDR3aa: CASGGLDTQYF; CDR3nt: TGTGCCAGCGGGGGTTTGGATACGCAGTATTTT
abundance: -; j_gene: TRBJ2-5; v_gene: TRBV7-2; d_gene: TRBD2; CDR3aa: CASSLATSGGLATQYF; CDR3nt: TGTGCCAGCAGCTTAGCGACTAGCGGTGGATTAGCGACCCAGTACTTC
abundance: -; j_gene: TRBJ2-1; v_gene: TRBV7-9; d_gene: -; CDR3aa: CASSPRQSSYNEQFF; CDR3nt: TGTGCCAGCAGTCCTCGACAGAGCTCCTACAATGAGCAGTTCTTC
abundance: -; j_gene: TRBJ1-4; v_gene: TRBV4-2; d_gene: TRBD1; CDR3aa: CASSPTTGQGVGEKLFF; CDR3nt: TGTGCCAGCAGCCCGACGACGGGACAGGGGGTGGGTGAAAAACTGTTTTTT
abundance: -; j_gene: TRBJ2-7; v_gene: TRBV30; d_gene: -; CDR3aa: CAWSGNYEQYF; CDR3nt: TGTGCCTGGAGTGGCAATTACGAGCAGTACTTC
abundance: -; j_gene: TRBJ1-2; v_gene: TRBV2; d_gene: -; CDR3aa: CASRPQGRGTNYGYTF; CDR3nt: TGTGCCAGCAGACCACAGGGTAGGGGAACTAACTATGGCTACACCTTC
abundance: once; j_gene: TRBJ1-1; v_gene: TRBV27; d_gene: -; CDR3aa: CASSLGVGGTEAFF; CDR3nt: TGTGCCAGCAGCCTCGGGGTCGGTGGCACTGAAGCTTTCTTT
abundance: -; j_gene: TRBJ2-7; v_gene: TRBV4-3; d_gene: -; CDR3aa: CASSQDQGREQYF; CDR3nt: TGCGCCAGCAGCCAAGATCAGGGACGGGAGCAGTACTTC
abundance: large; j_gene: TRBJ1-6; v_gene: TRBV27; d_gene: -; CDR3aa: CASSWGIDSPLHF; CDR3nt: TGTGCCAGCAGTTGGGGGATCGATTCACCCCTCCACTTT
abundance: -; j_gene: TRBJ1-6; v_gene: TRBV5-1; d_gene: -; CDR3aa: CASSWQGYNSPLHF; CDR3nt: TGCGCCAGCAGCTGGCAGGGTTATAATTCACCCCTCCACTTT
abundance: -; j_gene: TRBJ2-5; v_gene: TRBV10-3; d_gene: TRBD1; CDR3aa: CASRKQGAQETQYF; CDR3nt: TGTGCCAGCAGGAAACAGGGGGCCCAAGAGACCCAGTACTTC
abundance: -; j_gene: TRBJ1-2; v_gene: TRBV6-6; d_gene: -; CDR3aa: CASRESGPGGYTF; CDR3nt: TGTGCCAGCAGGGAAAGCGGGCCGGGCGGCTACACCTTC
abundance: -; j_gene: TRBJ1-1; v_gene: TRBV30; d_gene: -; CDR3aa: CAWSVQATWHAFF; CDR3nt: TGTGCCTGGAGTGTACAGGCCACCTGGCACGCTTTCTTT
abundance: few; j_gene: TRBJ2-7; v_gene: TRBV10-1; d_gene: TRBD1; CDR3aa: CASSEGGTGDYEQYF; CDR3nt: TGCGCCAGCAGTGAGGGGGGGACAGGCGACTACGAGCAGTACTTC
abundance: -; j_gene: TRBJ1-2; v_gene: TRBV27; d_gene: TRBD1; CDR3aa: CASSLATSTGGNYGYTF; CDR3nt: TGTGCCAGCAGTTTAGCTACTTCGACAGGGGGGAACTATGGCTACACCTTC
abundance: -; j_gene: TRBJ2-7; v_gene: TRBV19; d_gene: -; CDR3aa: CASRKGGGTIDYEQYF; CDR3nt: TGTGCCAGCAGAAAGGGTGGGGGGACGATCGACTACGAGCAGTACTTC
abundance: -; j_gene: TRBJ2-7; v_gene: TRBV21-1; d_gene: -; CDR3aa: CASTAGTGGYEQYF; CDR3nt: TGTGCCAGCACCGCAGGGACAGGCGGCTACGAGCAGTACTTC
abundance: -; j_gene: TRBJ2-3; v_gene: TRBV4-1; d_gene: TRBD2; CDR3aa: CASSQGASGVGADTQYF; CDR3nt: TGCGCCAGCAGCCAAGGGGCTAGCGGGGTTGGGGCAGATACGCAGTATTTT
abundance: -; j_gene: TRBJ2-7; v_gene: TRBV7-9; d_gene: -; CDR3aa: CASSSRLPGEQYF; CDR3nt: TGTGCCAGCAGCTCTAGACTCCCGGGGGAGCAGTACTTC
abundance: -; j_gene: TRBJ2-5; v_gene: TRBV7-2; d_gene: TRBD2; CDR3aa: CASSLVGAALAGKETQYF; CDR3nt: TGTGCCAGCAGCTTAGTCGGGGCCGCCCTAGCGGGAAAGGAGACCCAGTACTTC
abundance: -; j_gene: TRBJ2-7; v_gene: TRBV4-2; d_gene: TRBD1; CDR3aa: CASSQDPPGQGAKYEQYF; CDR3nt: TGTGCCAGCAGCCAAGACCCCCCGGGGCAGGGGGCGAAATACGAGCAGTACTTC
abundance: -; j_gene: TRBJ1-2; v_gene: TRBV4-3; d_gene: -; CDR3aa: CASSPSRGSYGYTF; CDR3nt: TGCGCCAGCAGCCCGAGCCGTGGGAGCTATGGCTACACCTTC
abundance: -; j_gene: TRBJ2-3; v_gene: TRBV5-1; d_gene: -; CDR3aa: CASSFSSREADTQYF; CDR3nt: TGCGCCAGCAGCTTTTCCTCGCGTGAGGCAGATACGCAGTATTTT
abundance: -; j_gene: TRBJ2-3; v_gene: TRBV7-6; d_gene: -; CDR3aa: CASSSEGHGVGYTQYF; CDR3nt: TGTGCCAGCAGCTCCGAGGGACATGGAGTCGGGTATACGCAGTATTTT
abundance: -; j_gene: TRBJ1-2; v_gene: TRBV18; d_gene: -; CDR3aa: CASSPPAGARIYGYTF; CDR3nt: TGTGCCAGCTCACCACCAGCAGGGGCTAGGATCTATGGCTACACCTTC
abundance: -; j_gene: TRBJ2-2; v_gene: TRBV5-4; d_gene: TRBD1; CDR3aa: CASSFATGAGELFF; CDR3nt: TGTGCCAGCAGCTTTGCGACAGGGGCCGGGGAGCTGTTTTTT
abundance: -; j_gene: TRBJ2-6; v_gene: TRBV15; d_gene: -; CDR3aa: CATQESTGSDSGANVLTF; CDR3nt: TGTGCCACCCAAGAATCCACAGGGTCCGACTCTGGGGCCAACGTCCTGACTTTC
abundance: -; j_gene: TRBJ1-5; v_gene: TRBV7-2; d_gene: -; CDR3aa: CASSLVVGGHQPQHF; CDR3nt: TGTGCCAGCAGCTTAGTGGTAGGGGGACATCAGCCCCAGCATTTT
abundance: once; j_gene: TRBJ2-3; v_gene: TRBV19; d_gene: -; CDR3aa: CASSPDSTDTQYF; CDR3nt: TGTGCCAGTAGCCCGGACAGCACAGATACGCAGTATTTT
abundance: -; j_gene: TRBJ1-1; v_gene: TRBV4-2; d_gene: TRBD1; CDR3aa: CASSQYYFFGDRETEAFF; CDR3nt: TGTGCCAGCAGCCAATATTATTTCTTTGGGGACAGGGAGACTGAAGCTTTCTTT
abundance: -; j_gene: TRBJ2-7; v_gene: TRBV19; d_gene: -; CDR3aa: CASSIGSLNSYEQYF; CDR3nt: TGTGCCAGTAGTATTGGTAGCCTAAACTCCTACGAGCAGTACTTC
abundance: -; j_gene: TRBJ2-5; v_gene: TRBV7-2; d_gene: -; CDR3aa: CASSSPSRQETQYF; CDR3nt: TGTGCCAGCAGCTCACCCTCCCGCCAAGAGACCCAGTACTTC
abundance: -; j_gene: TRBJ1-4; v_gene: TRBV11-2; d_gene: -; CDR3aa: CASPQGGSNEKLFF; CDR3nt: TGTGCCAGCCCCCAAGGAGGGTCCAATGAAAAACTGTTTTTT
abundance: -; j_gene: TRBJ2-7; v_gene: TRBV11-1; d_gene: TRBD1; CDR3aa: CASSWGTGGSYEQYF; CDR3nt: TGTGCCAGCAGCTGGGGGACAGGGGGCTCCTACGAGCAGTACTTC
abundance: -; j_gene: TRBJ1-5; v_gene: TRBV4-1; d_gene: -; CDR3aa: CASGAIFLKRESNQPQHF; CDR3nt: TGCGCCAGCGGGGCTATCTTCCTGAAACGGGAGAGCAATCAGCCCCAGCATTTT
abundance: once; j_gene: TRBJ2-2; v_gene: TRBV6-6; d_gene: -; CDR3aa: CASSASRNTGELFF; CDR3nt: TGTGCCAGCAGTGCCTCTAGGAACACCGGGGAGCTGTTTTTT
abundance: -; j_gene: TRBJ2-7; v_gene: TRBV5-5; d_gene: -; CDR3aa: CASSVQWTAYEQYF; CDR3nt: TGTGCCAGCAGCGTGCAGTGGACAGCTTACGAGCAGTACTTC
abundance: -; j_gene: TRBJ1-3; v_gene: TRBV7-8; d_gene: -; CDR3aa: CASSPQNGLLGTIYF; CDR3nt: TGTGCCAGCAGCCCGCAGAACGGATTACTGGGCACCATATATTTT